The T cell receptor (beta chain) under discussion was sequenced for a study of cytomegalovirus exposure and HLA in healthy donors (dated by TCRdb to 2016 to 2017). With regard to the full study: According to an earlier analysis of a few hundred of the donors, about 179 million T cells yielded over 90 million unique TCR beta sequences and around 280 Gb of sequence data. Of the roughly 400 genotyped donors, roughly 80% fell in the genetic ancestry cluster associated with self-reported Caucasian donors. Typing coverage varied by locus: 629-630 donors for A, B, C, DRB1 and DQB1; more than 500 for DQA1; about 590 for DPA1; fewer than 480 for DPB1. All discovery cohort repertoires had been generated using a single sequencing platform. Roughly 5 DR-DQ haplotypes were handled as single units for association and clustering because linkage in the cohort was strong. The study was designed to test whether signatures of past pathogen exposure could be identified by cataloging public T cell receptors. Among about 390 genotyped donors of the cohort, an average of approximately 230,000 unique TCR beta nucleotide sequences were sequenced per donor, around 18% of them non-productive. High-throughput TCR immunosequencing, statistical association of individual TCRs with disease status, and machine learning were combined to predict cytomegalovirus infection status. Class I and class II HLA loci were covered by the typing at four-digit resolution. Approximately 300 gigabases of sequencing data and around 80 million unique TCR sequences made up an early release that covered 500 to 700 HLA-typed donors. Besides the first cohort of more than 650 subjects, a separate validation cohort made up of around 120 different subjects was used. Donor age, sex, ethnicity and CMV serostatus were compiled alongside the repertoire data. Rather than using new phenotypic data, the later analysis identified candidate immune exposures from TCR beta sequences and from how often those sequences occurred across donors. The T cell repertoires of roughly 660 subjects were profiled by immunosequencing and related to cytomegalovirus serostatus. A later genetic analysis used genome-wide SNP genotypes for about three fifths of the 666 donors, treating that subset as a discovery cohort. To decide whether each TCR beta V gene segment behaved as functional or pseudogenic, an earlier analysis of 587 of the donors relied on high-throughput TCR beta sequencing. A later analysis re-analyzed previously published TCR beta repertoires from 650 to 800 donors and added high-resolution HLA genotyping to study TCR occurrence patterns. The investigation overall reported the following: A further reported finding was that TCR beta sequences accurately predicted the HLA-A and HLA-B alleles for most subjects in the first cohort. Three of the identified cytomegalovirus-associated TCR beta chains were confirmed in vitro to be specific for cytomegalovirus antigens. Some IMGT-functional V segments, including TRBV6-2 and TRBV6-3, could not be told apart with the 87-base-pair reads, so those segments were excluded. According to a later analysis, parvovirus B19, influenza, CMV and Epstein-Barr virus appeared linked to several top co-occurrence clusters. Broadly in line with IMGT annotations, most TCR beta V segments showed up in productive rearrangements about 87% or about 30% of the time in an earlier analysis of a few hundred of the donors. Only TCR beta chains were sequenced in this cohort, and the absence of alpha or paired-chain data limited detectable features. According to the authors, the approach could potentially be generalized to other disease states and immunological phenotypes. CMV serostatus was the only immune exposure information available for the cohort. While some public TCRs were present in many individuals, most TCR sequences turned up only very rarely across donors. In a later analysis, the rate of TCR association differed among HLA loci, with DRB1 alleles having the most associated TCRs and HLA-C alleles having the fewest. A group of highly shared sequence variants was considered likely to be a technical artifact of the sequencing pipeline. Because HLA typing was unavailable for some donors at each locus, only the typed subset was used in association tests. A later genetic analysis reported fewer N-insertions in productive TCRs among donors in an Asian-associated ancestry cluster than the roughly 700-donor mean. A later analysis found that most CMV-associated TCR beta chains appeared HLA-restricted, with HLA associations seemingly driven largely by CMV exposure. At a false discovery rate of 0.05, a later analysis linked under 20,000 TCR beta sequences to specific HLA alleles. The classifier was reported to diagnose cytomegalovirus status with high specificity and sensitivity in both the original cohort and the validation cohort. When HLA alleles, especially DR and DQ, strongly co-occurred, attributing TCR associations to individual alleles was difficult. Because counts were too low, more than 15 rarely observed V segments, including chromosome 9 orphons, were excluded from the earlier analysis of some 540 of the donors. In a later analysis, HLA-associated TCR beta chains were found to be more clonally expanded and to have lower generation probabilities than equally common non-associated chains. An association between a missense DCLRE1C variant and V-gene and J-gene trimming of TCR beta chains was found in a later genetic analysis and replicated in an independent cohort. Presence/absence analyses assumed roughly uniform sequencing depth across donors, an assumption that may not hold. A total of 150 to 200 TCR beta chains were listed by the study as associated with cytomegalovirus. Correlated functional status among segregating V segments might be attributable to linkage disequilibrium, but an unknown experimental factor could not be ruled out.

Library generation was performed with the immunoSEQ multiplex PCR assay. A mixture of 60 forward primers for TCR Vbeta segments and 13 reverse primers for TCR Jbeta segments was used in the multiplex PCR. Amplification of the CDR3 region of rearranged TCR beta genes was performed with a multiplex PCR assay on genomic DNA. On the Illumina HiSeq System, the amplified TCR beta libraries were sequenced as 87-base-pair reads. As for the authors' bioinformatics: A later analysis counted 75 million to 100 million unique TCR beta chains across the 650 to 800 repertoires, and roughly 10 million of these chains were shared by at least two donors. A nearest-neighbor algorithm error-corrected the raw reads and collapsed the reads into unique sequences, merging closely related sequences to remove PCR and sequencing errors. CDR3 sequences were aligned to IMGT reference sequences to assign V, D and J gene segments. Each retained sequence needed at least a six-nucleotide match to both a V gene segment and a J gene segment. Rearrangements were classified as productive when the CDR3 lacked stop codons and remained in frame with V and J, and all other rearrangements were classified as non-productive. Following IMGT convention, CDR3 was defined as the stretch from the second conserved V-encoded cysteine up to the conserved J-encoded phenylalanine. The earlier analysis of about 610 of the donors excluded sequences that lacked an unambiguous match to a single V gene segment. An earlier analysis of 550 to 650 of the donors classified V segments as functional when productive rearrangements were above 56.7% and as segregating when the standard deviation between donors was above 5%. A statistical classification framework was built to diagnose cytomegalovirus status from the catalog of TCR beta chain sequences. A later analysis assigned V and J genes by comparing TCR nucleotide sequences with IMGT/GENE-DB human TR gene sequences. Using the TCRdist pipeline, a later analysis assigned CDR3 sequences along with most-parsimonious VDJ recombination scenarios. In a later analysis, each TCR beta chain was defined by its CDR3 amino acid sequence together with its V-gene family, and reads without a unique V-gene family were excluded. In a later analysis, 550 to 650 highly shared, low-generation-probability nucleotide sequences were removed to address suspected cross-contamination and a sequencing artifact. For each public chain, a later analysis derived a clonal expansion index from normalized ranks of inferred template counts within each repertoire. A later analysis computed generation probabilities with a VDJ recombination model fitted to out-of-frame rearrangements, and checked the results against IGoR. A later analysis scored TCR-TCR, TCR-HLA and TCR-CMV co-occurrence with hypergeometric tests, applying a repertoire-size bias correction to TCR pairs. In a later analysis, false discovery rates were estimated by permuting HLA or CMV assignments 20 times. In a later analysis, co-occurring TCRs were grouped using DBSCAN, and TCRdist sequence similarity was added for clustering within HLA-allele-positive subsets. For co-occurrence clustering, repertoires with fewer than 30,000 or more than 120,000 public chains were excluded, along with 5 or 6 repertoires with anomalous nucleotide sharing. TCRdb holds this immuneACCESS table with in-frame rearrangements only. Some clones are missing; in checked studies, unresolved V genes explain under half, and the rest has no known cause. That table is the source of V, J and clone size, and D and trimming were worked out from the DNA. The sample table lists about 100,000 clones, around 80% of them with a count of one. In total, the top ten clones hold less than 8% of the sample.

CDR1 and CDR2 are read off the germline V gene (reference sequence) as GTSNPN and SVGIG. V sheds 0 bases and J sheds 4 bases, leaving 13 bases between their ends. Measured from the cysteine to the phenylalanine, the CDR3 is 15 residues long. Here the CDR3 DNA is all that survives: 45 bases in frame from base 1. This clone came up once. Its antigen is not yet known. No base quality information exists; no much larger clone differs at one position. The cohort was made up of 666 healthy bone marrow donors. At the time of sampling, every cohort member was nominally healthy, though immune exposures that went unrecorded were likely present. The donor was CMV seronegative and was included in the group of a few hundred seronegative cohort members. A peripheral blood sample was provided by each donor, and peripheral blood mononuclear cells were used for TCR beta sequencing. The Qiagen DNeasy Blood Extraction Kit was used to extract genomic DNA from the blood cell samples.

The rearrangement combines TRBV30 with TRBJ1-3, and perhaps TRBD1 as D gene, on 6 matching bases. The source is a man younger than 40 in good health and CMV-seronegative. Sequenced sample: PBMCs. The CDR3 reads CAWSVNTGHGNTIYF. The DNA sequence is given as TGTGCCTGGAGTGTAAATACAGGGCACGGAAACACCATATATTTT.